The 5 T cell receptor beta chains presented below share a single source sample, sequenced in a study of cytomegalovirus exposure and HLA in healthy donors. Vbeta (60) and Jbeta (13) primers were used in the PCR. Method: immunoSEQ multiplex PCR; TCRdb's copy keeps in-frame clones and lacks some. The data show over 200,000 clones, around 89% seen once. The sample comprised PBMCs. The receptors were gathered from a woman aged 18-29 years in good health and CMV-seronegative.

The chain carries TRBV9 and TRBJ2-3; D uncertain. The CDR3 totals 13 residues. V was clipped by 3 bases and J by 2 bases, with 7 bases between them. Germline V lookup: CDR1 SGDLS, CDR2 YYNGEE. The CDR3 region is CASSALLTDTQYF. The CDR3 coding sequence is TGTGCCAGCAGCGCCCTACTCACAGATACGCAGTATTTT.

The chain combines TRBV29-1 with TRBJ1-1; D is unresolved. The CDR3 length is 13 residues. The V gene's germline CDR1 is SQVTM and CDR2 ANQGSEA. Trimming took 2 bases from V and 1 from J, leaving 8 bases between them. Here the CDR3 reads CSVERRENTEAFF. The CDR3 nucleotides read TGCAGCGTTGAAAGGAGGGAGAACACTGAAGCTTTCTTT.

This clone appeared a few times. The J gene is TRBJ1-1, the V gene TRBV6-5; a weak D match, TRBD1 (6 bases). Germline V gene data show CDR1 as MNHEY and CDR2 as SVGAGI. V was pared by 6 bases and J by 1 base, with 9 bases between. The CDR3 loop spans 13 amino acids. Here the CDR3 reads CASSKTGNTEAFF. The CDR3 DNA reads TGTGCCAGCAGCAAGACAGGGAACACTGAAGCTTTCTTT.

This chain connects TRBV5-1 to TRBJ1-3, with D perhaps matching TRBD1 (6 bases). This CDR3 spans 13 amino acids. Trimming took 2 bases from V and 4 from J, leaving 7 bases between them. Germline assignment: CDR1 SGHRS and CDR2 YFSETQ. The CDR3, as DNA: TGCGCCAGCAGCTTAGACAGGGGAAACACCATATATTTT. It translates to CASSLDRGNTIYF.

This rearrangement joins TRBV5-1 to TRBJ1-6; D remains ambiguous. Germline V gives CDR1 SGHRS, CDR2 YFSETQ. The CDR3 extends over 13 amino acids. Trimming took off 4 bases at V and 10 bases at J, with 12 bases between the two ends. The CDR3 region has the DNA TGCGCCAGCAGCAGGGAATGGAGGTCACCCCTCCACTTT. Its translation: CASSREWRSPLHF.